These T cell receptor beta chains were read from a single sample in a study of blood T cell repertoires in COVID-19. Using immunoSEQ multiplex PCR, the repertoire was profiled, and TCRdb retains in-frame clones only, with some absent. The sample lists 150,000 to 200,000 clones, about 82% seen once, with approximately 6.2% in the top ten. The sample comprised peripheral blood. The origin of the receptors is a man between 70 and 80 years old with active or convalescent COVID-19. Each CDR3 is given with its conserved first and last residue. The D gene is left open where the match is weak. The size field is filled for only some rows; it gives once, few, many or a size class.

cdr3_aa: CASSFQQGIGNQPQHF
cdr3_nt: TGTGCCAGTAGTTTCCAACAGGGGATTGGCAATCAGCCCCAGCATTTT
v_call: TRBV19
d_call: TRBD1
clone_size: few
j_call: TRBJ1-5

cdr3_aa: CASSRNPGRYGYTF
cdr3_nt: TGCGCCAGCAGCCGGAACCCAGGGAGGTATGGCTACACCTTC
v_call: TRBV5-1
d_call: -
clone_size: -
j_call: TRBJ1-2

cdr3_aa: CASSQLQRTGHRDRNSPLHF
cdr3_nt: TGTGCCAGCAGCCAACTCCAGAGGACGGGACACCGGGACAGGAATTCACCCCTCCACTTT
v_call: TRBV3-1/TRBV3-2
d_call: TRBD1
clone_size: -
j_call: TRBJ1-6

cdr3_aa: CASSLEGDSYGYTF
cdr3_nt: TGTGCCAGCAGCTTAGAAGGGGACAGCTATGGCTACACCTTC
v_call: TRBV7-9
d_call: TRBD1
clone_size: few
j_call: TRBJ1-2

cdr3_aa: CASSPPGLSSGNTIYF
cdr3_nt: TGTGCCAGCAGCCCTCCGGGACTCAGCTCTGGAAACACCATATATTTT
v_call: TRBV7-2
d_call: -
clone_size: -
j_call: TRBJ1-3

cdr3_aa: CASSFSTSGGPDTQYF
cdr3_nt: TGTGCCAGCAGTTTTAGCACTAGCGGGGGGCCAGATACGCAGTATTTT
v_call: TRBV7-8
d_call: TRBD2
clone_size: -
j_call: TRBJ2-3

cdr3_aa: CAWTPYYRGTNTEAFF
cdr3_nt: TGTGCCTGGACGCCCTATTACAGGGGTACGAACACTGAAGCTTTCTTT
v_call: TRBV30
d_call: TRBD1
clone_size: once
j_call: TRBJ1-1

cdr3_aa: CASSLSGSGGYTF
cdr3_nt: TGTGCCAGCAGCTTATCGGGGTCCGGTGGCTACACCTTC
v_call: TRBV7-2
d_call: -
clone_size: -
j_call: TRBJ1-2

cdr3_aa: CASSPSTDYEQYF
cdr3_nt: TGTGCCAGCAGCCCTTCGACAGACTACGAGCAGTACTTC
v_call: TRBV3-1/TRBV3-2
d_call: -
clone_size: -
j_call: TRBJ2-7

cdr3_aa: CVIWAVPETDTQYF
cdr3_nt: TGTGTAATTTGGGCCGTACCCGAGACAGATACGCAGTATTTT
v_call: TRBV19
d_call: -
clone_size: -
j_call: TRBJ2-3

cdr3_aa: CASSSQGGLEQYF
cdr3_nt: TGTGCCAGCAGTTCTCAGGGGGGTCTCGAGCAGTACTTC
v_call: TRBV6-6
d_call: -
clone_size: -
j_call: TRBJ2-7

cdr3_aa: CASGPAQGLGTEAFF
cdr3_nt: TGTGCTAGTGGTCCCGCACAGGGTTTGGGCACTGAAGCTTTCTTT
v_call: TRBV12-5
d_call: -
clone_size: -
j_call: TRBJ1-1

cdr3_aa: CASKGANYGYTF
cdr3_nt: TGCGCCAGCAAGGGGGCCAACTATGGCTACACCTTC
v_call: TRBV5-1
d_call: TRBD1
clone_size: -
j_call: TRBJ1-2

cdr3_aa: CASGLGPGDTEAFF
cdr3_nt: TGTGCTAGTGGTTTGGGCCCAGGGGACACTGAAGCTTTCTTT
v_call: TRBV12-5
d_call: -
clone_size: -
j_call: TRBJ1-1

cdr3_aa: CASSKTLAEAFF
cdr3_nt: TGTGCCAGCAGCAAAACGTTAGCAGAAGCTTTCTTT
v_call: TRBV21-1
d_call: -
clone_size: -
j_call: TRBJ1-1

cdr3_aa: CASSLVLMDTQYF
cdr3_nt: TGTGCCAGCAGCTTAGTATTAATGGATACGCAGTATTTT
v_call: TRBV7-2
d_call: -
clone_size: few
j_call: TRBJ2-3

cdr3_aa: CSVRHRGIFTEAFF
cdr3_nt: TGCAGCGTCCGGCACAGGGGGATTTTCACTGAAGCTTTCTTT
v_call: TRBV29-1
d_call: TRBD1
clone_size: many
j_call: TRBJ1-1

cdr3_aa: CASSLGHPYEQYF
cdr3_nt: TGTGCCAGCAGCTTAGGACACCCCTACGAGCAGTACTTC
v_call: TRBV7-8
d_call: -
clone_size: -
j_call: TRBJ2-7

cdr3_aa: CASSEAPPGGYTF
cdr3_nt: TGTGCCAGCAGTGAAGCCCCCCCGGGGGGCTACACCTTC
v_call: TRBV6-1
d_call: -
clone_size: few
j_call: TRBJ1-2

cdr3_aa: CASSSPSNGQFYGYTF
cdr3_nt: TGTGCCAGCAGCTCACCCTCAAATGGACAGTTTTATGGCTACACCTTC
v_call: TRBV5-4
d_call: -
clone_size: -
j_call: TRBJ1-2

cdr3_aa: CATWGGNTEAFF
cdr3_nt: TGTGCCACCTGGGGAGGGAACACTGAAGCTTTCTTT
v_call: TRBV2
d_call: -
clone_size: once
j_call: TRBJ1-1

cdr3_aa: CASSLERGGADAGAPYEQYF
cdr3_nt: TGTGCCAGCAGCTTAGAACGCGGAGGGGCCGACGCGGGGGCCCCTTACGAGCAGTACTTC
v_call: TRBV11-3
d_call: -
clone_size: -
j_call: TRBJ2-7

cdr3_aa: CATSRDQTEAFF
cdr3_nt: TGTGCCACCAGCAGAGATCAAACAGAAGCTTTCTTT
v_call: TRBV15
d_call: -
clone_size: -
j_call: TRBJ1-1

cdr3_aa: CASSFRSVYGYTF
cdr3_nt: TGTGCCAGCAGTTTTCGGTCCGTCTATGGCTACACCTTC
v_call: TRBV12-3/TRBV12-4
d_call: -
clone_size: -
j_call: TRBJ1-2

cdr3_aa: CASSELFRNTIYF
cdr3_nt: TGTGCCAGCAGTGAACTCTTTCGAAACACCATATATTTT
v_call: TRBV6-1
d_call: -
clone_size: -
j_call: TRBJ1-3

cdr3_aa: CATLGTVNTEAFF
cdr3_nt: TGTGCCACTCTCGGGACAGTGAACACTGAAGCTTTCTTT
v_call: TRBV7-2
d_call: TRBD1
clone_size: -
j_call: TRBJ1-1

cdr3_aa: CASSKFPGQGSNQPQHF
cdr3_nt: TGTGCCAGCAGTAAATTTCCGGGACAGGGAAGCAATCAGCCCCAGCATTTT
v_call: TRBV27
d_call: TRBD1
clone_size: -
j_call: TRBJ1-5

cdr3_aa: CASSRRPELAGADNEQFF
cdr3_nt: TGTGCCAGCAGTCGCCGCCCGGAGCTAGCGGGGGCCGACAATGAGCAGTTCTTC
v_call: TRBV27
d_call: TRBD2
clone_size: -
j_call: TRBJ2-1

cdr3_aa: CASSTGRENYGYTF
cdr3_nt: TGTGCCAGCAGTACCGGTCGAGAGAACTATGGCTACACCTTC
v_call: TRBV27
d_call: -
clone_size: -
j_call: TRBJ1-2

cdr3_aa: CASSQVGGDKGFSYEQYF
cdr3_nt: TGTGCCAGCAGCCAAGTCGGAGGGGATAAAGGTTTTTCCTACGAGCAGTACTTC
v_call: TRBV4-2
d_call: -
clone_size: -
j_call: TRBJ2-7

cdr3_aa: CASSEAGKLFF
cdr3_nt: TGTGCCAGCAGTGAAGCAGGGAAACTGTTTTTT
v_call: TRBV12-3/TRBV12-4
d_call: -
clone_size: -
j_call: TRBJ1-4

cdr3_aa: CASSLLQTPSTQYF
cdr3_nt: TGCGCCAGCAGCTTGCTTCAGACTCCGAGTACCCAGTACTTC
v_call: TRBV5-1
d_call: -
clone_size: -
j_call: TRBJ2-5

cdr3_aa: CASSFGQGTYEQYF
cdr3_nt: TGTGCCAGCAGCTTCGGGCAGGGCACCTACGAGCAGTACTTC
v_call: TRBV7-2
d_call: -
clone_size: few
j_call: TRBJ2-7

cdr3_aa: CASRLGLAVYNEQFF
cdr3_nt: TGCGCCAGCAGATTGGGACTAGCGGTGTACAATGAGCAGTTCTTC
v_call: TRBV5-1
d_call: TRBD2
clone_size: -
j_call: TRBJ2-1

cdr3_aa: CASRGLAGGGQFF
cdr3_nt: TGTGCCAGCAGGGGACTAGCGGGGGGCGGGCAGTTCTTC
v_call: TRBV2
d_call: TRBD2
clone_size: -
j_call: TRBJ2-1

cdr3_aa: CASSQRGNTGELFF
cdr3_nt: TGTGCCAGCAGCCAGCGGGGGAACACCGGGGAGCTGTTTTTT
v_call: TRBV13
d_call: TRBD2
clone_size: -
j_call: TRBJ2-2

cdr3_aa: CASSFGDSGLQETQYF
cdr3_nt: TGTGCCAGCAGCTTTGGGGACAGTGGCCTCCAAGAGACCCAGTACTTC
v_call: TRBV7-9
d_call: TRBD1
clone_size: -
j_call: TRBJ2-5

cdr3_aa: CASSYQRVADTQYF
cdr3_nt: TGCGCCAGCAGCTATCAGAGGGTTGCAGATACGCAGTATTTT
v_call: TRBV4-1
d_call: -
clone_size: -
j_call: TRBJ2-3

cdr3_aa: CASSPDRGAGYTF
cdr3_nt: TGCGCCAGCAGCCCTGACAGGGGAGCTGGCTACACCTTC
v_call: TRBV10-1
d_call: TRBD1
clone_size: -
j_call: TRBJ1-2

cdr3_aa: CASSPRRGAATDTQYF
cdr3_nt: TGTGCCAGCAGTCCCCGACGGGGGGCCGCCACAGATACGCAGTATTTT
v_call: TRBV27
d_call: -
clone_size: -
j_call: TRBJ2-3

cdr3_aa: CASSLSRDSRNEQFF
cdr3_nt: TGTGCCAGCAGCTTAAGTCGGGACTCCCGCAATGAGCAGTTCTTC
v_call: TRBV7-3
d_call: -
clone_size: -
j_call: TRBJ2-1